This T cell receptor (beta chain) emerged from a study of blood T cell repertoires in COVID-19. Germline CDR1 and CDR2: SEHNR and FQNEAQ (reference sequence). J gave up 3 bases and V 5 bases, and 6 bases lay outside the gene matches. There are 14 residues in the CDR3. This table comes from immunoSEQ multiplex PCR, and its TCRdb copy is limited to in-frame clones, with some not included. Here the sample spans 200,000 to 250,000 clones, more than 75% being singletons. J is TRBJ1-1 and V is TRBV7-9, with 7 positions matching TRBD1. Source material: PBMCs or T cells enriched from blood (not recorded which). The clonotype was recovered from a woman between 50 and 59 years old who had recovered from COVID-19. The CDR3 region is CASSTGDRDTEAFF. The CDR3 coding sequence is TGTGCCAGCAGCACAGGGGATAGGGACACTGAAGCTTTCTTT.